The clone carrying this T cell receptor (beta chain) has just a few counts. V lost 4 bases and J lost 1; bases outside the gene matches: 5. This CDR3 contains 14 residues. Germline V gene data show CDR1 as SGHRS and CDR2 as YFSETQ. Primed by a sample-barcoded 5' primer and a J-beta primer mix, a second PCR proceeded for about 6 to 11 cycles. TCRdb redid the calling of the 5' RACE reads with MiXCR, one entry per CDR3 protein. The sample lists hundreds of thousands of distinct CDR3 sequences, 47% occurring once. The record originates from a study of blood T cells in healthy people across ages. The receptor comes from a man of 80 years or more in good health. The chain is built from TRBV5-1 and TRBJ2-7, with 7 bases that match TRBD1. Sequenced sample: blood. In nucleotides, the CDR3 is TGCGCCAGCAGCATCCCGACAGGGTCCTACGAGCAGTACTTC. Translation: CASSIPTGSYEQYF.